These T cell receptor beta chains were read from a single sample in a study of cytomegalovirus exposure and HLA in healthy donors. Measured with immunoSEQ multiplex PCR; TCRdb has only the in-frame clones, and not every one. The data hold fewer than 300,000 clones, with about 80% observed a single time. Sequencing input: PBMCs. The receptors stem from a girl aged 2 to 9 in good health and CMV-seronegative. CDR3s include the opening cysteine and the closing phenylalanine or tryptophan. D genes are given only for firm matches. For some rows the clone size is stated as once, few or many, or as a class when expanded; others skip it.

j_call | clone_size | cdr3_length | d_call | v_call | cdr3_nt | cdr3_aa
TRBJ2-7 | . | 14 | . | TRBV6-5 | TGTGCCAGCAGTTACTCGGACAAGACCTACGAGCAGTACTTC | CASSYSDKTYEQYF
TRBJ2-5 | . | 13 | . | TRBV28 | TGTGCCAGCAGTTTCAGGGGGAGGGAGACCCAGTACTTC | CASSFRGRETQYF
TRBJ1-5 | . | 14 | TRBD1 | TRBV2 | TGTGCCAGCAGGGAGGACAGGGTAATACAGCCCCAGCATTTT | CASREDRVIQPQHF
TRBJ2-1 | once | 14 | . | TRBV7-6 | TGTGCCAGCACCGGTGGTCTGCCGGGGAATGAGCAGTTCTTC | CASTGGLPGNEQFF
TRBJ2-5 | . | 15 | TRBD2 | TRBV27 | TGTGCCAGCAGCTCCTCAAGGGCGGGAGGAGAGACCCAGTACTTC | CASSSSRAGGETQYF
TRBJ2-3 | . | 15 | . | TRBV28 | TGTGCCAGCAGCTTGATCCGGGTGGGCACAGATACGCAGTATTTT | CASSLIRVGTDTQYF
TRBJ2-5 | few | 15 | TRBD2 | TRBV30 | TGTGCCTGGAGTGTTTTAGCGGGCCCTCAAGAGACCCAGTACTTC | CAWSVLAGPQETQYF
TRBJ2-3 | . | 15 | . | TRBV9 | TGTGCCAGCAGCGTAGCGGGGATGAACACAGATACGCAGTATTTT | CASSVAGMNTDTQYF
TRBJ1-1 | . | 16 | . | TRBV11-1 | TGTGCCAGCAGCTTAGCGGTCAGGGATTTAGGCACTGAAGCTTTCTTT | CASSLAVRDLGTEAFF
TRBJ2-7 | . | 16 | . | TRBV6-6 | TGTGCCAGCAGAGGAACAATGGACAGACCTACCTACGAGCAGTACTTC | CASRGTMDRPTYEQYF
TRBJ2-5 | . | 16 | . | TRBV28 | TGTGCCAGCAGTCTCCTTCTTGGGGCTGGGGGGGAGACCCAGTACTTC | CASSLLLGAGGETQYF
TRBJ2-7 | few | 14 | TRBD2 | TRBV29-1 | TGCAGCGTTGAGGGAGCGGGAGGGCCCTACGAGCAGTACTTC | CSVEGAGGPYEQYF
TRBJ2-2 | . | 14 | . | TRBV7-7 | TGTGCCAGCAGCTTACGGGGAGGCACCGGGGAGCTGTTTTTT | CASSLRGGTGELFF
TRBJ2-1 | few | 15 | TRBD2 | TRBV11-2 | TGTGCCAGCAGCTTAGGGACTAGCTCCTACAATGAGCAGTTCTTC | CASSLGTSSYNEQFF
TRBJ1-5 | once | 12 | . | TRBV7-9 | TGTGCCAGCAGCTTAGTTGAGTGGCCCCAGCATTTT | CASSLVEWPQHF
TRBJ2-1 | . | 14 | . | TRBV6-6 | TGTGCCAGCAGTTACGTCGACAGGTACAATGAGCAGTTCTTC | CASSYVDRYNEQFF
TRBJ2-7 | . | 15 | . | TRBV7-6 | TGTGCCAGCAGCCCCTTTGGGGCCGTTACCTACGAGCAGTACTTC | CASSPFGAVTYEQYF
TRBJ1-4 | . | 15 | TRBD1 | TRBV7-9 | TGTGCCAGCAGCCGGGCCGGGACAGGTCTTGAAAAACTGTTTTTT | CASSRAGTGLEKLFF
TRBJ2-2 | . | 14 | . | TRBV29-1 | TGCAGCGTCCACGACAGGTCGAACACCGGGGAGCTGTTTTTT | CSVHDRSNTGELFF
TRBJ2-5 | . | 14 | TRBD2 | TRBV13 | TGTGCCAGCAGCGCCCGGACTAGCGCGGAGACCCAGTACTTC | CASSARTSAETQYF
TRBJ1-2 | . | 13 | TRBD1 | TRBV7-6 | TGTGCCAGCAGCGCCGGGACAGCCTATGGCTACACCTTC | CASSAGTAYGYTF
TRBJ2-3 | . | 13 | . | TRBV28 | TGTGCCAGCAGGGCGGGGTTGGGGGATACGCAGTATTTT | CASRAGLGDTQYF
TRBJ1-2 | . | 14 | TRBD1 | TRBV14 | TGTGCCAGCAGCCCGGACAGGGTTAACTATGGCTACACCTTC | CASSPDRVNYGYTF
TRBJ1-6 | . | 16 | . | TRBV28 | TGTGCCAGCAGTCAACGACACTTCTCCTATAATTCACCCCTCCACTTT | CASSQRHFSYNSPLHF
TRBJ2-3 | . | 16 | TRBD2 | TRBV5-4 | TGTGCCAGCAGCCGCCCCCTAGCGGGGCGCACAGATACGCAGTATTTT | CASSRPLAGRTDTQYF
TRBJ1-1 | . | 15 | . | TRBV7-9 | TGTTCCAGCAGGCCCCGGACAGATAAGAACACTGAAGCTTTCTTT | CSSRPRTDKNTEAFF
TRBJ2-7 | few | 15 | . | TRBV6-6 | TGTGCCAGCAGTTCCCAACAAGGAGACAGGTACGAGCAGTACTTC | CASSSQQGDRYEQYF
TRBJ2-2 | . | 17 | TRBD1 | TRBV28 | TGTGCCAGCATTGGGAAGACAGGGGTTGTGATCACCGGGGAGCTGTTTTTT | CASIGKTGVVITGELFF
TRBJ2-3 | . | 19 | TRBD2 | TRBV9 | TGTGCCAGCAGCGCCCCGGGACTAGCGGGGGGCGGGAGCACAGATACGCAGTATTTT | CASSAPGLAGGGSTDTQYF
TRBJ2-7 | . | 14 | TRBD1 | TRBV28 | TGTGCCAGCAGACCGGGACAGGCCGTCTACGAGCAGTACTTC | CASRPGQAVYEQYF
TRBJ2-5 | . | 13 | . | TRBV5-1 | TGCGCCAGCAGCTCGACAGGACAAGAGACCCAGTACTTC | CASSSTGQETQYF
TRBJ2-6 | few | 17 | TRBD1 | TRBV10-3 | TGTGCCATCAGAGCCGGGACAGGGTTATACGGGGCCAACGTCCTGACTTTC | CAIRAGTGLYGANVLTF
TRBJ2-7 | . | 15 | TRBD2 | TRBV7-2 | TGTGCCAGCAGCTTAGTAGCGGGAGCCGGGTACGAGCAGTACTTC | CASSLVAGAGYEQYF
TRBJ2-5 | . | 12 | TRBD1 | TRBV29-1 | TGCAGCGTTGGACAGGGGGCAGAGACCCAGTACTTC | CSVGQGAETQYF
TRBJ2-2 | . | 16 | . | TRBV7-9 | TGTGCCAGCAGCTTTTTCGGGAATACGAACACCGGGGAGCTGTTTTTT | CASSFFGNTNTGELFF